This T cell receptor (beta chain) was captured in a study of blood T cell repertoires in COVID-19. Study-wide background: Donors in the United States, Italy and Spain gave samples during acute or convalescent COVID-19.

Generated by immunoSEQ multiplex PCR, the TCRdb table keeps only in-frame clones and is missing some. Of 280,000 or so clones listed, roughly 86% are singletons. This study enrolled people aged about 18 to 90 from about two dozen US geographic areas. Clinical history as reported by participants underpinned cohort assignment. Within 2 weeks before study entry, exposed participants met a COVID-19 case. Trimming removed 10 bases from V and 3 bases from J, with 15 bases in between. Germline values: CDR1 MDHEN, CDR2 SYDVKM. This CDR3 region has 13 residues. This clonotype was sampled from a woman aged 50 to 60 who had been exposed to COVID-19. Sequencing was performed on PBMCs or T cells enriched from blood (not recorded which). The chain is built from TRBV28 and TRBJ1-2; D is perhaps TRBD1 (5 bases). Here the CDR3 reads CANKPPGDYGYTF. CDR3 coding DNA: TGTGCCAACAAACCTCCGGGGGACTATGGCTACACCTTC.